This T cell receptor (beta chain) was recovered during a study of radiotherapy plus CTLA-4 blockade in lung cancer. Trimming pared 5 bases from V and 6 bases from J, leaving 23 bases between. The CDR3 length is 16 residues. The germline V gene encodes CDR1 SEHNR and CDR2 FQNEAQ (reference sequence). Clones were read by immunoSEQ multiplex PCR, and TCRdb kept only the in-frame ones, dropping some. The sample includes 40,000 to 45,000 clones, 60% to 70% seen only once; the top ten take 20% to 30%. The rearrangement links TRBV7-9 to TRBJ2-7; D might be TRBD1 (6 bases). The sequence was collected from a human donor with non-small cell lung cancer who had a partial response to radiotherapy plus ipilimumab. The sequencing here drew on peripheral blood, taken from a patient treated with radiotherapy plus ipilimumab. CDR3 sequence reads: CASSLGTLSISAEQYF. As DNA, the CDR3 is TGTGCCAGCAGCCTCGGGACATTATCCATATCGGCCGAGCAGTACTTC.